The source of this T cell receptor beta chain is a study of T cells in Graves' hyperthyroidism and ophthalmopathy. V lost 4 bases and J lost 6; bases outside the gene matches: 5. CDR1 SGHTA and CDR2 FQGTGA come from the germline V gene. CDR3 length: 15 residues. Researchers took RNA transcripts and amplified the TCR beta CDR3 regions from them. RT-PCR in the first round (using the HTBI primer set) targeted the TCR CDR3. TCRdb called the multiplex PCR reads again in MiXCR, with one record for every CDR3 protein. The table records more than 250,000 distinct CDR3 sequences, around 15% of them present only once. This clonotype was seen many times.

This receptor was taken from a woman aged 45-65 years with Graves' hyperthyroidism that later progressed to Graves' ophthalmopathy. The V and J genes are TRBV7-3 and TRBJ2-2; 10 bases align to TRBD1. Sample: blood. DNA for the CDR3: TGTGCCAGCAGCTACCGGGACAGGGGTGCCGGGGAGCTGTTTTTT. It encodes CASSYRDRGAGELFF.